The rows below give T cell receptor beta chains drawn from one sample of a study of T-cell memory formation after mild COVID-19. TCRdb redid the calling of the 5' RACE reads with MiXCR, one entry per CDR3 protein. The sample gives roughly 400,000 distinct CDR3 sequences, 20% to 25% of which show up once; 7% to 9.5% is in the top ten. Input material: PBMCs or a T cell subset sorted from them (not recorded which). These receptor sequences come from an adult woman who had mild COVID-19 (a few samples of this study predate the infection). Cell type and time point are not known. CDR3s include the opening cysteine and the closing phenylalanine or tryptophan. A D gene is named only where the DNA matches it firmly. The size of a clone is reported for some rows only, either as once, few or many, or as a class for expanded clones.

d_call clone_size j_call v_call cdr3_aa cdr3_nt
TRBD2 few TRBJ2-1 TRBV12-3/TRBV12-4 CASSSTSGRASHNEQFF TGTGCCAGCAGTTCTACTAGCGGGAGGGCCTCCCACAATGAGCAGTTCTTC
TRBD2 . TRBJ2-7 TRBV20-1 CSAPGLAGTEQYF TGCAGTGCTCCTGGACTAGCGGGAACCGAGCAGTACTTC
. . TRBJ2-1 TRBV20-1 CSAPSKTEDEHEQFF TGCAGTGCTCCGTCAAAGACAGAAGACGAGCATGAGCAGTTCTTC
TRBD1 . TRBJ1-2 TRBV24-1 CATSDTNPTGGHGYTF TGTGCCACCAGTGATACCAACCCCACAGGGGGCCATGGCTACACCTTC
TRBD2 few TRBJ2-4 TRBV7-2 CASRLGGDKNIQYF TGTGCCAGCAGATTGGGGGGGGACAAAAACATTCAGTACTTC
. . TRBJ1-5 TRBV6-2/TRBV6-3 CASNNPPGPAAPQHF TGTGCCAGCAACAACCCCCCAGGACCGGCGGCGCCCCAGCATTTT
. . TRBJ2-7 TRBV5-1 CASSLEGLGSYEQYF TGCGCCAGCAGCTTGGAGGGGCTAGGATCCTACGAGCAGTACTTC
. few TRBJ2-7 TRBV10-3 CAISESQGQVYEQYF TGTGCCATCAGTGAGTCCCAGGGTCAAGTCTACGAGCAGTACTTC
TRBD2 few TRBJ2-5 TRBV30 CAWAKRGRETQYF TGTGCCTGGGCGAAGCGGGGCCGGGAGACCCAGTACTTC
TRBD2 . TRBJ2-4 TRBV6-5 CASRPLAGEGIQYF TGTGCCAGCAGACCACTAGCGGGAGAGGGCATTCAGTACTTC
TRBD2 few TRBJ2-1 TRBV6-1 CASRTRGGQRDEQFF TGTGCCAGCAGGACCCGGGGGGGGCAGAGAGATGAGCAGTTCTTC
. few TRBJ1-4 TRBV7-9 CASSLVFEKLFF TGTGCCAGCAGCTTAGTCTTCGAAAAACTGTTTTTT
. few TRBJ1-1 TRBV13 CASSKNRGTEAFF TGTGCCAGCAGCAAAAATAGGGGCACTGAAGCTTTCTTT
. . TRBJ2-6 TRBV20-1 CSARDLGAGRSGANVLTF TGCAGTGCTAGAGATCTGGGAGCCGGACGCTCTGGGGCCAACGTCCTGACTTTC
TRBD1 few TRBJ1-2 TRBV7-3 CASSRSGGDYGYTF TGTGCCAGCAGCCGATCAGGGGGAGACTATGGCTACACCTTC
. few TRBJ2-2 TRBV7-6 CASSLDGGRSGELFF TGTGCCAGCAGCTTAGACGGAGGGAGGTCCGGGGAGCTGTTTTTT
. many TRBJ2-5 TRBV10-3 CAISVRDGETQYF TGTGCCATCAGTGTGAGGGATGGGGAGACCCAGTACTTC
. . TRBJ2-4 TRBV7-6 CASSLAPGIVNIQYF TGTGCCAGCAGCTTGGCTCCAGGGATTGTTAACATTCAGTACTTC
. . TRBJ1-1 TRBV5-1 CASSLEAENTEAFF TGCGCCAGCAGCTTGGAGGCGGAGAACACTGAAGCTTTCTTT
. . TRBJ2-4 TRBV4-3 CASSQDGSRSGLAKNIQYF TGCGCCAGCAGCCAAGATGGGTCCCGATCCGGTTTAGCCAAAAACATTCAGTACTTC
TRBD1 . TRBJ1-2 TRBV29-1 CSVATGEDYGYTF TGCAGCGTTGCGACAGGGGAGGACTATGGCTACACCTTC
. few TRBJ1-1 TRBV11-3 CASSTGHKNTEAFF TGTGCCAGCAGCACTGGACACAAGAACACTGAAGCTTTCTTT
. . TRBJ1-1 TRBV12-3/TRBV12-4 CASRYFPFGAQNTEAFF TGTGCCAGCAGGTATTTCCCATTTGGGGCCCAAAACACTGAAGCTTTCTTT
TRBD2 . TRBJ2-3 TRBV18 CASSPGLIGLAGISTDTQYF TGTGCCAGCTCACCTGGACTTATTGGACTAGCGGGGATTAGCACAGATACGCAGTATTTT
. . TRBJ2-1 TRBV11-1 CASSLDGNNEQFF TGTGCCAGCAGCTTGGACGGGAACAATGAGCAGTTCTTC
. . TRBJ1-1 TRBV4-1 CASSQVGGPNEAFF TGCGCCAGCAGCCAAGTGGGGGGACCTAACGAAGCTTTCTTT
TRBD1 many TRBJ2-7 TRBV6-6 CASSYSELLSGTGIGEQYF TGTGCCAGCAGTTACTCGGAACTACTTTCCGGGACAGGGATTGGCGAGCAGTACTTC
. many TRBJ2-5 TRBV5-1 CASSPETGPQETQYF TGCGCCAGCAGCCCCGAGACCGGCCCTCAAGAGACCCAGTACTTC
. . TRBJ1-2 TRBV6-4 CASSDSQGRYGYTF TGTGCCAGCAGTGACTCACAGGGCCGTTATGGCTACACCTTC
TRBD2 few TRBJ2-1 TRBV7-9 CASSLRASGIYNEQFF TGTGCCAGCAGCCTCCGGGCTAGCGGGATCTACAATGAGCAGTTCTTC
TRBD2 . TRBJ2-7 TRBV18 CASSPPGLVASYEQYF TGTGCCAGCTCACCACCGGGACTAGTGGCCTCCTACGAGCAGTACTTC
TRBD1 . TRBJ1-2 TRBV7-9 CASSLKTGGVNGYTF TGTGCCAGCAGCTTAAAAACAGGGGGCGTGAATGGCTACACCTTC
. few TRBJ1-3 TRBV4-3 CASSQAGGSGNTIYF TGCGCCAGCAGCCAAGCCGGGGGGTCGGGAAACACCATATATTTT
. . TRBJ1-2 TRBV4-1 CASSQASGEYGYTF TGCGCCAGCAGCCAAGCATCGGGGGAATATGGCTACACCTTC
. few TRBJ2-1 TRBV10-3 CAIGGGGILYNEQFF TGTGCCATCGGGGGGGGCGGGATTCTCTACAATGAGCAGTTCTTC
. . TRBJ1-5 TRBV7-2 CASSFAVGQPQHF TGTGCCAGCAGCTTCGCTGTCGGTCAGCCCCAGCATTTT
. . TRBJ2-5 TRBV12-3/TRBV12-4 CASSSAGKETQYF TGTGCCAGCAGTTCAGCGGGTAAAGAGACCCAGTACTTC
. . TRBJ2-3 TRBV30 CAWSMGGGTDTQYF TGTGCCTGGAGTATGGGGGGAGGCACAGATACGCAGTATTTT
. few TRBJ2-4 TRBV7-9 CASSRTENIQYF TGTGCCAGCAGCCGGACAGAAAACATTCAGTACTTC
. . TRBJ2-7 TRBV11-2 CASSLDPYRRAGGYEQYF TGTGCCAGCAGCTTAGACCCGTATAGGAGGGCAGGGGGATACGAGCAGTACTTC
. many TRBJ1-2 TRBV14 CASSSGQLKANYGYTF TGTGCCAGCAGCTCCGGACAGCTTAAAGCTAACTATGGCTACACCTTC
. . TRBJ2-7 TRBV5-1 CASSLEGRSYEQYF TGCGCCAGCAGCTTAGAGGGGCGCTCCTACGAGCAGTACTTC
TRBD2 once TRBJ2-7 TRBV7-9 CASSSGGPKYEQYF TGTGCCAGCAGCTCGGGAGGGCCTAAATACGAGCAGTACTTC
. . TRBJ1-5 TRBV6-5 CASHPGGVRRNQPQHF TGTGCCAGCCACCCGGGGGGGGTCCGACGAAATCAGCCCCAGCATTTT
. . TRBJ2-5 TRBV20-1 CSAYPRDYQETQYF TGCAGTGCTTATCCCCGGGACTACCAAGAGACCCAGTACTTC
. . TRBJ2-1 TRBV6-4 CASSDSGLNEQFF TGTGCCAGCAGTGACTCGGGGCTGAATGAGCAGTTCTTC
. few TRBJ2-7 TRBV4-1 CASSQAPAYEQYF TGCGCCAGCAGCCAAGCTCCGGCCTACGAGCAGTACTTC
TRBD2 . TRBJ2-5 TRBV5-1 CASSVPWSGGKETQYF TGCGCCAGCAGCGTGCCGTGGAGCGGGGGAAAAGAGACCCAGTACTTC
. . TRBJ1-2 TRBV12-3/TRBV12-4 CASSFQGKYGYTF TGTGCCAGCAGTTTTCAGGGGAAGTATGGCTACACCTTC